A single sample is the source of the 27 T cell receptor beta chains below, sequenced in a study of blood T cell repertoires in COVID-19. Data came from immunoSEQ multiplex PCR; TCRdb stores just in-frame clones and leaves some out. Among around 170,000 clones listed, approximately 84% were seen once. The sample taken for sequencing was PBMCs or T cells enriched from blood (not recorded which). These receptors were obtained from a woman aged 45-65 years who had recovered from COVID-19.

This clone was seen just once. The chain has TRBV6-6 and TRBJ2-2, with TRBD2 matching over 10 bases. The trim removed 5 bases at V and 7 bases at J, leaving 13 bases unmatched. Germline loops: CDR1 MNHNY, CDR2 SVGAGI (reference sequence). The CDR3 totals 17 residues. The CDR3 nucleotides are TGTGCCAGCAGTGGATCCACTAGCGGGGCCTATCGCGGGGAGCTGTTTTTT. Its translation: CASSGSTSGAYRGELFF.

The rearrangement uses TRBV27 and TRBJ2-4, with 8 bases aligning to TRBD1. Germline V CDR1 and CDR2: MNHEY, SMNVEV (reference sequence). This CDR3 comprises 15 residues. V shed 6 bases, J shed 2 bases, and the junction held 6 bases outside the gene matches. CDR3 DNA: TGTGCCAGCAGGACTACAGGGGGATCCAAAAACATTCAGTACTTC. Residues: CASRTTGGSKNIQYF.

The rearrangement uses TRBV5-1 and TRBJ2-3; 12 bases map to TRBD2. The CDR3 sequence is 16 residues long. With V trimmed by 4 bases and J by 3 bases, 6 bases remained unmatched. CDR1 and CDR2 (germline): SGHRS, YFSETQ. This CDR3 reads CASSGGLAGSTDTQYF. The CDR3, as DNA: TGCGCCAGCAGCGGGGGACTAGCGGGTTCGACAGATACGCAGTATTTT. The full variable domain, with the rest looked up from reference TRBV5-1 and TRBJ2-3, is KAGVTQTPRYLIKTRGQQVTLSCSPISGHRSVSWYQQTPGQGLQFLFEYFSETQRNKGNFPGRFSGRQFSNSRSEMNVSTLELGDSALYLCASSGGLAGSTDTQYFGPGTRLTVL.

This clone was seen a handful of times. The J gene is TRBJ1-5, the V gene TRBV7-9; possibly TRBD1 for D (5 bases). Deletions cut 5 bases from V and 4 bases from J, with 21 bases between. Germline CDR1 reads SEHNR; CDR2 reads FQNEAQ (reference sequence). This CDR3 spans 17 amino acids. In nucleotides, the CDR3 is TGTGCCAGCAGCGCGTACGTCGCTTCAGGGTTAAATCAGCCCCAGCATTTT. It encodes CASSAYVASGLNQPQHF.

The chain links TRBV19 to TRBJ2-5; D might be TRBD2 (6 bases). The CDR3 is 14 residues long. Deletions cut 4 bases from V and 1 base from J, with 10 bases between. In germline, CDR1 is LNHDA, CDR2 SQIVND (reference sequence). The CDR3 bases are TGTGCCAGTAGTAGGCGGGACCTCCAAGAGACCCAGTACTTC. It codes for CASSRRDLQETQYF.

In its sample, this clone was seen a few times. One junction end disagrees with the germline gene, perhaps due to a read error. The chain is built from TRBV28 and TRBJ1-1; D is perhaps TRBD1 (5 bases). Germline assignment: CDR1 MDHEN and CDR2 SYDVKM. CDR3 length equals 11 residues. CDR3 amino acids: CASSRQTGATF. The CDR3 region has the DNA TGTGCCAGCAGTCGACAGACCGGTGCCACTTTT.

V gene TRBV27 combines with J gene TRBJ2-3; the match to TRBD2 covers 11 bases. V was pared by 6 bases and J by 2 bases, with 1 base of the junction left unmatched. The CDR3 covers 14 residues. Germline CDR1 MNHEY, CDR2 SMNVEV (reference sequence). CDR3 sequence: CASRTSGNTDTQYF. As DNA, the CDR3 is TGTGCCAGCAGGACTAGCGGGAACACAGATACGCAGTATTTT.

This sequence joins TRBV3-1 (or the pseudogene TRBV3-2) and TRBJ2-1, with 9 bases lining up with TRBD2. Germline CDR1 LGHDT, CDR2 YNNKEL (reference sequence). CDR3 length equals 16 residues. V lost 1 base to trimming and J lost 7 bases; unmatched junction nucleotides: 8. This CDR3 reads CASSQVGGRVNNEQFF. The CDR3 DNA reads as TGTGCCAGCAGCCAAGTGGGCGGGAGGGTAAATAATGAGCAGTTCTTC.

The chain carries TRBV15 and TRBJ2-1, with a weak D call TRBD2 (5 bases). Trimming removed 4 bases from V and 4 bases from J, with 23 bases in between. Germline V CDR1 and CDR2: LNHNV, YYDKDF (reference sequence). The CDR3 is 18 residues long. In nucleotides, the CDR3 is TGTGCCACCAGCACCCCTCCGGGCGGAGGATGGGGATACAATGAGCAGTTCTTC. Encoded protein: CATSTPPGGGWGYNEQFF.

V is TRBV6-1 and J is TRBJ2-1; D is unclear. The CDR3 spans 12 residues. V lost 7 bases and J lost 7, with 11 bases in between. CDR1 and CDR2 from the germline V gene are MNHNS and SASEGT. DNA for the CDR3: TGTGCCAGCACCACCCTAGGAAATGAGCAGTTCTTC. Protein sequence: CASTTLGNEQFF.

The V call is TRBV7-2, the J call TRBJ2-2, with a possible D match to TRBD1 (6 bases). Deletions cut 5 bases from V and 2 bases from J, with 9 bases between. Germline CDR1 and CDR2: SGHTA and FQGNSA. This CDR3 has 14 residues. The CDR3 nucleotides are TGTGCCAGCAGCGAGGGGACAAACACCGGGGAGCTGTTTTTT. It specifies CASSEGTNTGELFF. The full variable domain, completed using reference TRBV7-2 and TRBJ2-2, is GAGVSQSPSNKVTEKGKDVELRCDPISGHTALYWYRQSLGQGLEFLIYFQGNSAPDKSGLPSDRFSAERTGGSVSTLTIQRTQQEDSAVYLCASSEGTNTGELFFGEGSRLTVL.

V gene TRBV5-5 combines with J gene TRBJ2-7; 8 nucleotides match TRBD1. Germline assignment: CDR1 SGHKS and CDR2 YYEKEE (reference sequence). The CDR3 spans 14 residues. Trimming took 3 bases from V and 3 from J; bases not matched to a gene: 5. In DNA form, the CDR3 reads TGTGCCAGCAGCTCCCGACAGGGGTTCTACGAGCAGTACTTC. Encoded protein: CASSSRQGFYEQYF.

This clone was counted once. Written as DNA, the CDR3 is TGTGCCAGCAGCTTGTCCCCCACCACCCCCGGGGGGCAGTACTTC. It specifies CASSLSPTTPGGQYF. The chain carries TRBV7-2 and TRBJ2-7; possible D gene TRBD2, 6 bases. V was clipped by 3 bases and J by 9 bases, with 21 bases between them. CDR1 SGHTA and CDR2 FQGNSA come from the germline V gene. This CDR3 region has 15 residues.

This clone was seen once. DNA of the CDR3: TGTGCCAGCAGCTTTGCTAGCGGGACTGTCACAGATACGCAGTATTTT. Its translation: CASSFASGTVTDTQYF. The chain joins TRBV7-2 to TRBJ2-3, with 9 bases matching TRBD2. The CDR3 is 16 residues long. With 3 bases clipped from V and 2 bases from J, the junction kept 6 bases outside the gene matches. CDR1 SGHTA and CDR2 FQGNSA come from the germline V gene. Looking up the rest from reference TRBV7-2 and TRBJ2-3 gives the full variable domain: GAGVSQSPSNKVTEKGKDVELRCDPISGHTALYWYRQSLGQGLEFLIYFQGNSAPDKSGLPSDRFSAERTGGSVSTLTIQRTQQEDSAVYLCASSFASGTVTDTQYFGPGTRLTVL.

The chain has TRBV5-1 and TRBJ2-5, with 8 bases aligning to TRBD2. V shed 0 bases, J shed 4 bases, and the junction held 8 bases outside the gene matches. The CDR3 sequence is 16 residues long. Germline-derived CDR1 and CDR2 are SGHRS and YFSETQ. The CDR3 region has the DNA TGCGCCAGCAGCTTGGATTTAACGGGGGGGGCAGAGACCCAGTACTTC. Protein product: CASSLDLTGGAETQYF.

The chain combines TRBV10-3 with TRBJ2-3, with 13 positions matching TRBD2. CDR3 length equals 14 residues. Trimming at V came to 11 bases and at J to 6 bases, leaving 8 bases not matched to a gene. Germline CDR1 reads ENHRY; CDR2 reads SYGVKD. Here the CDR3 DNA reads TGTGCCGTTAGGACTAGCGGGAGTTCTGATACGCAGTATTTT. Translation: CAVRTSGSSDTQYF.

The J gene is TRBJ1-1, the V gene TRBV7-9; D gene unclear. The CDR3 extends over 13 amino acids. Between the trimmed V and J ends, which lost 4 bases and 1 base, there was a span of 7 bases. Germline loops: CDR1 SEHNR, CDR2 FQNEAQ (reference sequence). As DNA, the CDR3 is TGTGCCAGCAGCTGGGCCCCGAACACTGAAGCTTTCTTT. It codes for CASSWAPNTEAFF.

The rearrangement uses TRBV30 and TRBJ2-7, with D possibly being TRBD1 (6 bases). CDR1 and CDR2 from the germline V gene are GTSNPN and SVGIG (reference sequence). The CDR3 spans 14 residues. Deletions cut 2 bases from V and 0 bases from J, with 11 bases between. CDR3 loop: CAWSRGQSSYEQYF. For the CDR3, the DNA is TGTGCCTGGAGTAGAGGACAGAGCTCCTACGAGCAGTACTTC. Complete variable domain (other parts from reference TRBV30 and TRBJ2-7): SQTIHQWPATLVQPVGSPLSLECTVEGTSNPNLYWYRQAAGRGLQLLFYSVGIGQISSEVPQNLSASRPQDRQFILSSKKLLLSDSGFYLCAWSRGQSSYEQYFGPGTRLTVT.

The genes are TRBV6-6 and TRBJ2-2; weak D call: TRBD2 (6 bases). The CDR3 contains 17 residues. Trimming removed 5 bases at V and 5 bases at J, with 21 bases between. Germline CDR1 and CDR2: MNHNY and SVGAGI (reference sequence). The CDR3 sequence is CASSLLAGGVWTGELFF. In DNA, the CDR3 is TGTGCCAGCAGTCTACTAGCAGGAGGGGTTTGGACCGGGGAGCTGTTTTTT.

J is TRBJ1-2 and V is TRBV5-5; perhaps TRBD1 as D (5 bases). V was clipped by 0 bases and J by 2 bases, with 5 bases between them. CDR3 length equals 13 residues. CDR1 SGHKS and CDR2 YYEKEE come from the germline V gene (reference sequence). CDR3 coding DNA: TGTGCCAGCAGCTTGGCAGGGAACTATGGCTACACCTTC. Protein: CASSLAGNYGYTF.

J is TRBJ2-7 and V is TRBV19, with 12 bases aligning to TRBD2. Germline V gene data show CDR1 as LNHDA and CDR2 as SQIVND (reference sequence). This CDR3 is 14 amino acids long. The ends lost 5 bases at V and 3 bases at J; junction bases unmatched: 2. The CDR3 region has the DNA TGTGCCAGTAGTCGGGGACTAGCGGGCTACGAGCAGTACTTC. Protein: CASSRGLAGYEQYF.

The chain combines TRBV12-3 or TRBV12-4 with TRBJ1-5, with a tentative D call TRBD1 (6 bases). V was shortened by 4 bases and J by 8 bases, with 12 bases between the two germline ends. The CDR3 covers 13 residues. CDR3 sequence: CASSSQGREPQHF. CDR3 in DNA: TGTGCCAGCAGTTCACAGGGACGGGAGCCCCAGCATTTT.

This clone was observed many times. This chain connects TRBV5-6 to TRBJ2-2; a possible D gene is TRBD1 (5 bases). The CDR3 covers 16 residues. V lost 3 bases, J lost 0 bases, and 12 bases lay in between. Germline CDR1 is SGHDT and CDR2 is YYEEEE. This CDR3 reads CASSSRTLANTGELFF. The DNA of the CDR3 is TGTGCCAGCAGCTCAAGGACACTTGCGAACACCGGGGAGCTGTTTTTT.

There are a few counts of this clone. The chain has TRBV12-3 or TRBV12-4 and TRBJ1-1; a weak D match, TRBD1 (6 bases). V was cut by 7 bases and J by 3 bases, with 12 bases left in between. The CDR3 length is 13 residues. CDR3 protein: CASTQAGDTEAFF. The CDR3 DNA reads as TGTGCCAGCACCCAGGCAGGGGACACTGAAGCTTTCTTT.

This chain uses TRBV12-3 or TRBV12-4 with TRBJ2-1; D is possibly TRBD1 (6 bases). CDR3 length: 13 residues. The ends were cut back, 7 bases at V and 9 bases at J, with 16 bases in the middle. The CDR3 DNA reads TGTGCCAGCACCATAGGACCCAGGGGTGAGCAGTTCTTC. It translates to CASTIGPRGEQFF.

J is TRBJ2-4 and V is TRBV4-3, with TRBD2 matching over 7 bases. Germline lookup yields CDR1 LGHNA and CDR2 YSLEER. This CDR3 spans 17 amino acids. V shed 6 bases and J 1 base; nucleotides not matched to a gene: 12. CDR3 bases: TGCGCCAGCAGTGGAGGGGAGGGTAGCGGGGCCAAAAACATTCAGTACTTC. Protein product: CASSGGEGSGAKNIQYF.

The V call is TRBV2, the J call TRBJ2-5; 10 bases align to TRBD2. There are 16 residues in the CDR3. The germline V gene has CDR1 SNHLY and CDR2 FYNNEI. J gave up 3 bases and V 8 bases, and 12 bases lay outside the gene matches. CDR3 sequence (DNA): TGTGCCAGCGGAGAGGGAGTCCTAGCGGGAGAAGAGACCCAGTACTTC. This encodes CASGEGVLAGEETQYF.